One sample yielded the 31 T cell receptor beta chains listed below, sequenced in a study of T cell changes during pregnancy in multiple sclerosis. Generated by immunoSEQ multiplex PCR, the TCRdb table keeps only in-frame clones and is missing some. The sample has around 56,000 clones, about 89% seen once; the top ten hold under 2%. Sequences were derived from peripheral blood, sampled after pregnancy. Receptor source: a female donor with multiple sclerosis, enrolled in a pregnancy study.

CDR3 in amino acids: CASSLPGTAVYGYTF. CDR3 DNA: TGTGCCAGCAGCCTCCCCGGGACAGCAGTCTATGGCTACACCTTC. The chain carries TRBV7-9 and TRBJ1-2; 7 nucleotides match TRBD1. Germline-derived CDR1 and CDR2 are SEHNR and FQNEAQ (reference sequence). The CDR3 contains 15 residues. The V gene end was trimmed by 5 bases and the J gene end by 4 bases; junction bases not matched to a gene: 10.

This chain connects TRBV6-6 to TRBJ1-3; D is ambiguous. CDR3 length: 15 residues. V was pared by 2 bases and J by 2 bases, with 10 bases between. CDR1 MNHNY and CDR2 SVGAGI come from the germline V gene (reference sequence). The CDR3 bases are TGTGCCAGCAGTTACGATGGGCAGACTGGAAACACCATATATTTT. The encoded protein is CASSYDGQTGNTIYF.

This chain joins TRBV2 and TRBJ1-5, with a tentative D call TRBD1 (6 bases). Looked up from germline, CDR1 is SNHLY and CDR2 is FYNNEI. V lost 6 bases and J 2 bases, leaving 14 bases between the germline ends. The CDR3 runs to 15 residues. CDR3 in DNA: TGTGCCAGCAGCTCTATACGACAGGGCAATCAGCCCCAGCATTTT. It encodes CASSSIRQGNQPQHF. Filled out from reference TRBV2 and TRBJ1-5, the complete variable domain reads EPEVTQTPSHQVTQMGQEVILRCVPISNHLYFYWYRQILGQKVEFLVSFYNNEISEKSEIFDDQFSVERPDGSNFTLKIRSTKLEDSAMYFCASSSIRQGNQPQHFGDGTRLSIL.

The V gene is TRBV7-2, the J gene TRBJ2-2; 7 positions match TRBD1. CDR3 length: 14 amino acids. The V gene's germline CDR1 is SGHTA and CDR2 FQGNSA. The J segment lost 7 bases and the V segment lost 5 bases, leaving 7 bases of the junction unmatched. The CDR3 DNA sequence: TGTGCCAGCAGCATATCATACAGGGGCGGGGAGCTGTTTTTT. Amino acids: CASSISYRGGELFF.

The V call is TRBV7-8, the J call TRBJ1-1, with D unclear. CDR3 length: 13 amino acids. V lost 6 bases, J lost 1 base, and 9 bases lay in between. Per the germline V gene, CDR1 is SGHVS and CDR2 is FQNEAQ. The CDR3: CASSSSGNTEAFF. In DNA form, the CDR3 reads TGTGCCAGCAGTTCCTCGGGGAACACTGAAGCTTTCTTT.

The CDR3 DNA reads TGTGCCAGCAGCGGGAATAGACAGAACACTGAAGCTTTCTTT. Its protein is CASSGNRQNTEAFF. The genes are TRBV9 and TRBJ1-1; D uncertain. The V end lost 3 bases, the J end lost 1 base, and 10 bases lay between the germline ends. This CDR3 has 14 amino acids. Germline values: CDR1 SGDLS, CDR2 YYNGEE. Variable domain in full (rest from reference TRBV9 and TRBJ1-1): DSGVTQTPKHLITATGQRVTLRCSPRSGDLSVYWYQQSLDQGLQFLIQYYNGEERAKGNILERFSAQQFPDLHSELNLSSLELGDSALYFCASSGNRQNTEAFFGQGTRLTVV.

The rearrangement links TRBV5-1 to TRBJ2-1; 8 bases fit TRBD1. This CDR3 has 14 residues. With V trimmed by 2 bases and J by 4 bases, 2 bases remained unmatched. Germline V gene data show CDR1 as SGHRS and CDR2 as YFSETQ. For the CDR3, the DNA is TGCGCCAGCAGCTTCCGGGACAGGTACAATGAGCAGTTCTTC. As protein: CASSFRDRYNEQFF.

The V and J genes are TRBV29-1 and TRBJ1-1; possible D gene TRBD1, 5 bases. The CDR3 sequence is 13 residues long. With 1 base removed from V and 7 bases from J, the gap between germline ends came to 13 bases. In germline, CDR1 is SQVTM, CDR2 ANQGSEA. The CDR3 region is CSVEGWGGDEAFF. In DNA form, the CDR3 reads TGCAGCGTTGAAGGATGGGGGGGGGATGAAGCTTTCTTT.

V usage is TRBV29-1 and J usage is TRBJ1-2; D might be TRBD1 (5 bases). This CDR3 is built from 15 residues. Trimming took off 4 bases at V and 0 bases at J, with 15 bases between the two ends. In germline, CDR1 is SQVTM, CDR2 ANQGSEA. The CDR3 DNA reads as TGCAGCGTTGTCGATCAGGGAACCTCTAACTATGGCTACACCTTC. Its translation: CSVVDQGTSNYGYTF. Variable domain in full (rest from reference TRBV29-1 and TRBJ1-2): SAVISQKPSRDICQRGTSLTIQCQVDSQVTMMFWYRQQPGQSLTLIATANQGSEATYESGFVIDKFPISRPNLTFSTLTVSNMSPEDSSIYLCSVVDQGTSNYGYTFGSGTRLTVV.

The gene calls are TRBV7-3 and TRBJ2-5; no clear D. This CDR3 spans 13 amino acids. Trimming left V 0 bases short and J 4 bases short, with 6 bases between. Germline V gene lookup returns CDR1 SGHTA and CDR2 FQGTGA. The CDR3 bases are TGTGCCAGCAGCTTAACAGTACTAGAGACCCAGTACTTC. This translates into CASSLTVLETQYF.

The J gene is TRBJ2-1, the V gene TRBV7-2; D is possibly TRBD2 (7 bases). Germline CDR1 and CDR2: SGHTA and FQGNSA. The CDR3 contains 16 residues. Trimming left V 3 bases short and J 7 bases short, with 19 bases between. The CDR3 DNA follows: TGTGCCAGCAGCTTTTTAGCACAGGGACTAAGGAATGAGCAGTTCTTC. It specifies CASSFLAQGLRNEQFF.

This chain uses TRBV27 with TRBJ1-1; 7 bases fit TRBD1. Losses at the gene ends were 2 bases for V and 11 bases for J; bases not matched to a gene: 11. There are 14 residues in the CDR3. CDR1 is MNHEY, CDR2 SMNVEV, per germline (reference sequence). CDR3 in amino acids: CASSLTATGEEAFF. The CDR3 coding sequence is TGTGCCAGCAGTTTAACCGCCACAGGGGAGGAGGCTTTCTTT.

The chain has TRBV28 and TRBJ1-2; weak D call: TRBD1 (6 bases). With 7 bases removed from V and 4 bases from J, the gap between germline ends came to 19 bases. Germline V gene lookup returns CDR1 MDHEN and CDR2 SYDVKM. The CDR3 runs 15 residues. The CDR3 spells CASTMLGARGYGYTF. The DNA of the CDR3 is TGTGCCAGCACTATGCTGGGGGCGCGAGGCTATGGCTACACCTTC.

The rearrangement uses TRBV11-3 and TRBJ2-1; 8 positions match TRBD1. The CDR3 spans 14 residues. With V trimmed by 4 bases and J by 3 bases, 2 bases remained unmatched. Germline V gene data show CDR1 as SGHNT and CDR2 as YENEEA. CDR3: CASSSGQVYNEQFF. The CDR3 DNA reads TGTGCCAGCAGCTCGGGACAGGTCTACAATGAGCAGTTCTTC.

The chain joins TRBV30 to TRBJ2-2, with D perhaps TRBD1 (5 bases). Germline V CDR1 and CDR2: GTSNPN, SVGIG (reference sequence). The CDR3 contains 14 residues. V gave up 1 base and J gave up 0 bases, with 6 bases separating them. CDR3 nucleotides: TGTGCCTGGAGTGGGACAACGAACACCGGGGAGCTGTTTTTT. This sequence encodes CAWSGTTNTGELFF.

This clone is a singleton in its sample. J is TRBJ2-2 and V is TRBV7-9; 9 nucleotides line up with TRBD1. CDR1 and CDR2 (germline): SEHNR, FQNEAQ (reference sequence). V dropped 5 bases and J dropped 6; count of bases not matched to a gene: 10. The CDR3 extends over 16 amino acids. The CDR3 here is CASSPRGQGNSGELFF. CDR3 bases: TGTGCCAGCAGCCCCCGGGGACAGGGTAATTCCGGGGAGCTGTTTTTT. Based on the CDR3 plus reference TRBV7-9 and TRBJ2-2, the full variable domain is DTGVSQNPRHKITKRGQNVTFRCDPISEHNRLYWYRQTLGQGPEFLTYFQNEAQLEKSRLLSDRFSAERPKGSFSTLEIQRTEQGDSAMYLCASSPRGQGNSGELFFGEGSRLTVL.

This clone has just one count. The chain carries TRBV5-4 and TRBJ2-5, with 10 bases fitting TRBD2. Losses at the gene ends were 4 bases for V and 5 bases for J; bases not matched to a gene: 2. The CDR3 runs to 13 residues. Germline V gene lookup returns CDR1 SGHNT and CDR2 YYREEE (reference sequence). CDR3 sequence reads: CASSPTSGETQYF. The CDR3 bases are TGTGCCAGCAGCCCGACTAGCGGGGAGACCCAGTACTTC.

The gene calls are TRBV7-9 and TRBJ1-1; 11 nucleotides line up with TRBD1. Germline V lookup: CDR1 SEHNR, CDR2 FQNEAQ (reference sequence). This CDR3 is 15 amino acids long. V gave up 1 base and J gave up 7 bases; unmatched junction bases: 5. The CDR3 coding sequence is TGTGCCAGCAGCTTAGGGACAGGGGGCTTAAGTGAAGCTTTCTTT. It specifies CASSLGTGGLSEAFF.

This chain joins TRBV2 and TRBJ2-7; unclear D gene. Trimming left V 10 bases short and J 5 bases short, with 12 bases between. This CDR3 has 11 residues. From germline, CDR1 is SNHLY and CDR2 FYNNEI. For the CDR3, the DNA is TGTGCCATGCTCGAGGAAGACGAGCAGTACTTC. As protein: CAMLEEDEQYF.

As DNA, the CDR3 is TGTGCCAGCAGCTTAATAGGGCGGACAGGGCTTGGGACAGATACGCAGTATTTT. Protein: CASSLIGRTGLGTDTQYF. The V and J genes are TRBV7-3 and TRBJ2-3; TRBD1 aligns across 8 bases. The CDR3 consists of 18 residues. V shed 1 base, J shed 3 bases, and the junction held 12 bases outside the gene matches. Germline CDR1 SGHTA, CDR2 FQGTGA.

This chain joins TRBV6-5 and TRBJ2-7, with D possibly being TRBD1 (6 bases). Looked up from germline, CDR1 is MNHEY and CDR2 is SVGAGI. The germline V and J ends were trimmed by 5 bases and 0 bases, with 11 bases remaining between them. The length of the CDR3 is 14 residues. CDR3 DNA sequence: TGTGCCAGCAGTCAACGGGACATCTCCTACGAGCAGTACTTC. Its translation is CASSQRDISYEQYF.

V is TRBV7-8 and J is TRBJ2-7, with 8 nucleotides matching TRBD1. The length of the CDR3 is 18 residues. Germline CDR1 SGHVS, CDR2 FQNEAQ. The V gene end was trimmed by 3 bases and the J gene end by 0 bases; junction bases not matched to a gene: 13. CDR3 in amino acids: CASSFPGTGTGSSYEQYF. CDR3 DNA sequence: TGTGCCAGCAGCTTCCCTGGGACCGGGACAGGATCCTCCTACGAGCAGTACTTC.

This chain joins TRBV10-1 and TRBJ2-1; maybe TRBD1 (6 bases). Germline CDR1 reads WNHNN; CDR2 reads SYGVQD (reference sequence). This CDR3 is 15 amino acids long. Deletions cut 1 base from V and 3 bases from J, with 10 bases between. The CDR3 sequence is CASSEFEGDYNEQFF. The CDR3 DNA reads TGCGCCAGCAGTGAGTTTGAGGGGGACTACAATGAGCAGTTCTTC.

This sequence joins TRBV9 and TRBJ2-2, with D possibly matching TRBD1 (5 bases). Trimming pared 2 bases from V and 7 bases from J, leaving 12 bases between. Germline CDR1 and CDR2: SGDLS and YYNGEE. This CDR3 comprises 14 residues. The CDR3 DNA follows: TGTGCCAGCAGCGTCAGGGTGGTTCACGGGGAGCTGTTTTTT. This gives the protein CASSVRVVHGELFF.

The chain links TRBV28 to TRBJ2-7; a weak D match, TRBD2 (5 bases). V was pared by 2 bases and J by 3 bases, with 14 bases between. The CDR3 has 15 amino acids. The germline V gene encodes CDR1 MDHEN and CDR2 SYDVKM. CDR3 DNA: TGTGCCAGCAGTTTAAGCGGCAAGGGAGTCTACGAGCAGTACTTC. Translated, it gives CASSLSGKGVYEQYF.

The rearrangement links TRBV27 to TRBJ2-3, with a tentative D call TRBD2 (6 bases). The CDR3 length is 15 residues. Trimming took 0 bases from V and 1 from J, leaving 8 bases between them. Germline V gene sequence: CDR1 MNHEY, CDR2 SMNVEV (reference sequence). The CDR3 DNA reads as TGTGCCAGCAGTTTATCACGCGGGGGCACAGATACGCAGTATTTT. As protein: CASSLSRGGTDTQYF.

V and J are TRBV5-1 and TRBJ1-1, with TRBD1 matching 9 bases. This CDR3 contains 13 residues. The germline V gene has CDR1 SGHRS and CDR2 YFSETQ. Trimming at V came to 4 bases and at J to 13 bases, leaving 11 bases not matched to a gene. The CDR3 sequence: CASSKSRDRVVFF. The CDR3 coding sequence is TGCGCCAGCAGCAAGTCCCGGGACAGGGTAGTTTTCTTT.

J is TRBJ2-1 and V is TRBV28; a possible D gene is TRBD2 (5 bases). Germline assignment: CDR1 MDHEN and CDR2 SYDVKM. V lost 3 bases, J lost 4 bases, and 10 bases lay in between. The CDR3 has 14 amino acids. The DNA of the CDR3 is TGTGCCAGCAGTTTTCGAGCGGATTACAATGAGCAGTTCTTC. As protein: CASSFRADYNEQFF. Full variable domain (rest looked up from reference TRBV28 and TRBJ2-1): DVKVTQSSRYLVKRTGEKVFLECVQDMDHENMFWYRQDPGLGLRLIYFSYDVKMKEKGDIPEGYSVSREKKERFSLILESASTNQTSMYLCASSFRADYNEQFFGPGTRLTVL.

This rearrangement joins TRBV6-5 to TRBJ2-1; D is possibly TRBD1 (6 bases). Trimming stripped 6 bases from V and 9 bases from J, with 18 bases between. Germline V lookup: CDR1 MNHEY, CDR2 SVGAGI. The CDR3 contains 14 residues. The CDR3 coding sequence is TGTGCCAGCAGGCGAGAAGGGGGTTTGGGTGAGCAGTTCTTC. As protein: CASRREGGLGEQFF.

The CDR3 sequence is CASSLAAGEYEQYF. CDR3 nucleotide sequence: TGTGCCAGCAGCTTAGCGGCAGGGGAGTACGAGCAGTACTTC. The chain is built from TRBV7-2 and TRBJ2-7, with a tentative D call TRBD1 (6 bases). The V gene's germline CDR1 is SGHTA and CDR2 FQGNSA. This CDR3 comprises 14 residues. V lost 0 bases, J lost 4 bases, and 10 bases lay in between.

V is TRBV9 and J is TRBJ2-3, with TRBD2 identical over 7 bases. CDR3 length: 15 residues. V was pared by 0 bases and J by 2 bases, with 3 bases of the junction left unmatched. CDR1 and CDR2 (germline): SGDLS, YYNGEE. CDR3 coding DNA: TGTGCCAGCAGCGTAGGACTAGCCGTCACAGATACGCAGTATTTT. Translating gives CASSVGLAVTDTQYF. The entire variable domain, with the rest obtained from reference TRBV9 and TRBJ2-3, is as follows: DSGVTQTPKHLITATGQRVTLRCSPRSGDLSVYWYQQSLDQGLQFLIQYYNGEERAKGNILERFSAQQFPDLHSELNLSSLELGDSALYFCASSVGLAVTDTQYFGPGTRLTVL.